The rows below give T cell receptor beta chains drawn from one sample of a study of CD8+CD57+ T cells in acquired aplastic anemia. Using its own MiXCR run on the reads, TCRdb lists one record per CDR3 protein. The sample carries approximately 220,000 distinct CDR3 sequences, around half recorded once. Sequencing was done on a sample of sorted CD4+, CD8+, or CD8+CD57+ T cells (not recorded which) from PBMCs. The receptors originated from a human donor with aplastic anemia. Both conserved end residues are part of each CDR3. The order of the fields is J gene, V gene, clone size, D gene, CDR3 DNA, CDR3 protein. The D gene is left open where the match is weak. A clone size is listed for some rows: how often the clone was seen (once, few, many), or a class if it is expanded.

TRBJ2-1 | TRBV29-1 | . | TRBD2 | TGCAGCGTTGAAAGGGGAGGGCCCAATGAGCAGTTCTTC | CSVERGGPNEQFF
TRBJ2-5 | TRBV7-9 | . | . | TGTGCCAGCAGCCCACGCGTCATGGCCCAGTACTTC | CASSPRVMAQYF
TRBJ2-5 | TRBV7-9 | . | . | TGTGCCAGCAGCCCGCCAGAAGGAGAAGAGACCCAGTACTTC | CASSPPEGEETQYF
TRBJ2-5 | TRBV4-1 | few | TRBD1 | TGCGCCAGCAGCCCTACACCGGGACAGGGCCCAGAGACCCAGTACTTC | CASSPTPGQGPETQYF
TRBJ2-1 | TRBV20-1 | . | . | TGCAGTGCTAGACAGGGGGGGAATGAGCAGTTCTTC | CSARQGGNEQFF
TRBJ1-1 | TRBV2 | many | . | TGTGCCAGCAGTGACCGAGTGACTGAAGCTTTCTTT | CASSDRVTEAFF
TRBJ2-7 | TRBV29-1 | . | TRBD1 | TGCAGCGTTGAAGACAGCAGCCCCCGACAGGGGGTCGACGAGCAGTACTTC | CSVEDSSPRQGVDEQYF
TRBJ2-5 | TRBV29-1 | . | . | TGCAGCCAAGGGAGTTTGGAGCGCCAAGAGACCCAGTACTTC | CSQGSLERQETQYF
TRBJ2-7 | TRBV2 | . | TRBD1 | TGTGCCAGCAGTGATGGGACAGGGACACAATCCTACGAGCAGTACTTC | CASSDGTGTQSYEQYF
TRBJ2-2 | TRBV2 | many | TRBD2 | TGTGCCAGCAGAGAAACGACTAGCGGGGGGCCCTACACCGGGGAGCTGTTTTTT | CASRETTSGGPYTGELFF
TRBJ1-2 | TRBV7-2 | many | TRBD1 | TGTGCCAGCAGCTTCGTCCGGGACAGCTATTACCCTCTACTAGGCTATGGCTACACCTTC | CASSFVRDSYYPLLGYGYTF
TRBJ2-7 | TRBV29-1 | . | . | TGCAGCGTCCACCAGCCAGGGGGGGAGCAGTACTTC | CSVHQPGGEQYF
TRBJ2-1 | TRBV11-2 | many | TRBD2 | TGTGCCAGCAGCTTAGAGTCTAGCGGGGTCTCCTACAATGAGCAGTTCTTC | CASSLESSGVSYNEQFF
TRBJ2-1 | TRBV25-1 | . | . | TGTGCCAGCATGTACCCACATGGGAGTGAGCAGTTCTTC | CASMYPHGSEQFF